This T cell receptor (beta chain) came from a study of blood T cell repertoires in COVID-19 (TCRdb year 2020). In the study overall: The collaborator samples originated in the United States, Italy and Spain and spanned the acute and convalescent phases of COVID-19. The prospective study material was composed of cDNA or gDNA derived from T cells, B-cell-depleted T cells, or PBMCs. Subjects who had been exposed to COVID-19, were actively infected with it, or had recovered from it provided the deeply sampled blood TCRbeta repertoires that made up the dataset. The repertoires were made available in a free public database intended to serve as a resource for research on the immune response to SARS-CoV-2. The samples were drawn from two sources: the first 160 participants of the ongoing ImmuneRACE study, and about 1,300 subjects contributed by 6 global collaborators. A de-identified subject ID, COVID-19 status, age in years and sex were almost always included in the sample metadata. Where available, HLA class I and class II types were obtained from metadata supplied by the sample provider rather than from assay-based typing. Overall study results and their limits: How much clinical and demographic metadata was included differed by source and by participant, and the metadata was provided uncurated.

The immunoSEQ Assay, a bias-controlled multiplex PCR, was used to amplify TCRbeta CDR3 regions from genomic DNA. The original methods were these. The number of nucleated cells in each sample was estimated from the amplification of reference gene primers within the assay. To quantify the absolute abundance of each unique TCRbeta CDR3 rearrangement, sequence reads were collapsed and filtered. For each sample, productive Simpson clonality was calculated by taking the square root of Simpson's diversity index across productive rearrangements. The table was pulled from immuneACCESS by TCRdb, which kept in-frame rearrangements only. Such tables lose some clones; where checked, under half of the loss comes from unresolved V genes, and the rest has no known cause. V and J calls and clone size are copied from that table; D and trimming were computed from the DNA. The sample table shows approximately 250,000 clones, and roughly 84% are seen once. The ten largest account for about 1.5% of the sample.

Including the terminal cysteine and phenylalanine, the CDR3 comprises 14 residues. Kept here is only the CDR3 DNA, which spans 42 bases and is read in frame from base 1. V gives up 5 bases and J gives up 4 bases, and the segment between their germline ends measures 14 bases. For CDR1 and CDR2, the germline V gene lists SGHTA and FQGNSA. Turning to this clone: Its cognate antigen has yet to be identified. No qualities accompany the bases; no much larger clone lies one base away.

A second Seattle source provided samples from volunteer blood donors who had recovered from COVID-19. Collaborating institutions collected whole blood in K2EDTA tubes following their own protocols. For TCRbeta analysis, collaborators shipped samples in one of three forms: frozen whole blood, isolated PBMCs, or DNA extracted from either of those sample types. Rearrangement joined TRBV7-2 to TRBJ2-5; perhaps TRBD2 is the D gene, with 6 bases matching. The sequence derives from a woman aged 40 to 55 who had recovered from COVID-19. The source material was peripheral blood. The CDR3: CASSPGLPLETQYF. The DNA is as follows: TGTGCCAGCAGCCCGGGACTCCCTCTAGAGACCCAGTACTTC.